The TCR beta chain described here comes from a study of Ad26.COV2.S vaccination and SARS-CoV-2 variants. Findings and caveats of the study: Vaccine and placebo recipients had similar non-spike TCR breadth.

Regarding this clone: No antigen is known for it.

Treatment indicated: over 15 received Ad26.COV2.S at low or high dose, single or two shots; 5 received placebo; per-sample allocation not given. Sampling was done on day 63 after the first vaccine or placebo injection. CDR1 is SGHRS and CDR2 is YFSETQ in the germline V gene. The CDR3 runs 14 residues. Trimming at V came to 6 bases and at J to 5 bases, leaving 8 bases not matched to a gene. The data were produced by immunoSEQ multiplex PCR, yet TCRdb's version contains in-frame clones alone and is incomplete. The table includes 410,000 or so clones, about nine tenths detected once. This clonotype was sampled from a person between 18 and 59 years old who received the Ad26.COV2.S COVID-19 vaccine or a placebo. The sample was peripheral blood, taken in a trial of Ad26.COV2.S vaccine versus placebo. The chain carries TRBV5-1 and TRBJ2-1; 7 bases fit TRBD2. In nucleotides, the CDR3 is TGCGCCAGCAAGGACCCTAGCGGTAACAATGAGCAGTTCTTC. Encoded protein: CASKDPSGNNEQFF.